These 29 T cell receptor beta chains originate from one sample sequenced in a study of cytomegalovirus exposure and HLA in healthy donors. The table came from immunoSEQ multiplex PCR; TCRdb's copy has only in-frame clones and leaves some out. There are roughly 130,000 clones in the sample; roughly 87% occur only once, and about 9.9% lies in the top ten. The source material was PBMCs. These receptors were taken from a woman between 18 and 29 years old in good health and CMV-seropositive.

The rearrangement uses TRBV18 and TRBJ2-1; 10 nucleotides agree with TRBD1. V lost 2 bases, J lost 9 bases, and 4 bases stayed unmatched. This CDR3 region has 14 residues. Germline assignment: CDR1 KGHSH and CDR2 LQKENI. CDR3 sequence reads: CASSPGDRGFEQFF. DNA for the CDR3: TGTGCCAGCTCACCAGGGGACAGGGGATTTGAGCAGTTCTTC.

The chain couples TRBV25-1 to TRBJ2-1; a possible D gene is TRBD2 (5 bases). The CDR3 is made up of 13 amino acids. In germline, CDR1 is MGHDK, CDR2 SYGVNS. V shed 5 bases and J shed 6 bases, with 11 bases lying between them. CDR3 in amino acids: CASSSSGSNEQFF. The CDR3 region has the DNA TGTGCCAGCAGTTCCAGCGGTTCCAATGAGCAGTTCTTC.

This chain uses TRBV6-5 with TRBJ2-3, with D tentatively TRBD1 (5 bases). Germline CDR1 and CDR2: MNHEY and SVGAGI. With 9 bases removed from V and 4 bases from J, the gap between germline ends came to 17 bases. This CDR3 has 14 residues. The CDR3 is CASQLMLGADTQYF. The DNA for the CDR3 is TGTGCCAGTCAGCTCATGTTAGGGGCAGATACGCAGTATTTT.

The V gene is TRBV15, the J gene TRBJ2-2, with 11 positions matching TRBD2. Germline lookup yields CDR1 LNHNV and CDR2 YYDKDF (reference sequence). The CDR3 has 15 amino acids. V trimming: 1 base; J trimming: 8 bases; junction bases outside the gene matches: 3. The CDR3 loop is CATSRVAGGPGELFF. In nucleotides, the CDR3 is TGTGCCACCAGCAGAGTAGCGGGGGGGCCTGGGGAGCTGTTTTTT.

J is TRBJ2-3 and V is TRBV13; 10 nucleotides match TRBD2. CDR3 size: 18 residues. V lost 5 bases and J lost 2; bases outside the gene matches: 13. Germline assignment: CDR1 PRHDT and CDR2 FYEKMQ (reference sequence). In nucleotides, the CDR3 is TGTGCCAGCAGCCATTCCGCCCTAGCGGGGGCCTCCACAGATACGCAGTATTTT. Translating gives CASSHSALAGASTDTQYF.

V and J are TRBV18 and TRBJ2-7; 9 bases fit TRBD1. CDR1 is KGHSH, CDR2 LQKENI, per germline. The CDR3 sequence is 15 residues long. Unmatched junction bases numbered 3, after V lost 3 bases and J lost 0 bases. The CDR3 spells CASSPGQGGSYEQYF. In DNA form, the CDR3 reads TGTGCCAGCTCACCGGGACAGGGAGGCTCCTACGAGCAGTACTTC.

The chain carries TRBV27 and TRBJ2-5; 14 positions agree with TRBD2. The CDR3 covers 18 residues. Per germline, CDR1 MNHEY and CDR2 SMNVEV (reference sequence). J was trimmed by 3 bases and V by 5 bases; bases with no gene match: 11. As DNA, the CDR3 is TGTGCCAGCAGTCCCAGGGGACTAGCGGGGGTCCGAGAAGAGACCCAGTACTTC. Protein sequence: CASSPRGLAGVREETQYF.

The chain links TRBV7-9 to TRBJ1-2, with TRBD1 as a possible D gene (6 bases). Deletions cut 6 bases from V and 4 bases from J, with 24 bases between. Germline assignment: CDR1 SEHNR and CDR2 FQNEAQ (reference sequence). The length of the CDR3 is 17 residues. The CDR3: CASRPPPRWGRFYGYTF. The CDR3, as DNA: TGTGCCAGCAGGCCCCCCCCTCGTTGGGGGCGCTTCTATGGCTACACCTTC.

The chain has TRBV5-1 and TRBJ2-3; 9 positions match TRBD2. The CDR3 extends over 17 amino acids. The germline V gene has CDR1 SGHRS and CDR2 YFSETQ. V lost 3 bases to trimming and J lost 5 bases; unmatched junction nucleotides: 13. The CDR3 coding sequence is TGCGCCAGCAGCTCTACAGGCGCGGGGGGGCAAGGAGATACGCAGTATTTT. This gives the protein CASSSTGAGGQGDTQYF.

This chain joins TRBV28 and TRBJ2-7; possible D gene TRBD2, 5 bases. The CDR3 covers 13 residues. V was clipped by 10 bases and J by 6 bases, with 19 bases between them. CDR1 is MDHEN, CDR2 SYDVKM, per germline. The CDR3 reads CATTGGGGSEQYF. The CDR3 DNA reads TGTGCCACCACCGGCGGCGGAGGAAGCGAGCAGTACTTC.

The V and J genes are TRBV5-6 and TRBJ2-7; 10 bases align to TRBD2. The V gene end was trimmed by 3 bases and the J gene end by 2 bases; junction bases not matched to a gene: 8. The CDR3 runs to 16 residues. Germline V gene lookup returns CDR1 SGHDT and CDR2 YYEEEE. DNA of the CDR3: TGTGCCAGCAGCTGGGCCGGGACTAGCGCAACCTACGAGCAGTACTTC. This translates into CASSWAGTSATYEQYF.

This clone showed up just a few times. The CDR3: CASGGGTGGTTEAFF. The CDR3 DNA follows: TGTGCTAGTGGTGGGGGGACAGGGGGCACCACTGAAGCTTTCTTT. The genes are TRBV12-5 and TRBJ1-1, with TRBD1 identical over 12 bases. There are 15 residues in the CDR3. Trimming took 5 bases from V and 4 from J; bases not matched to a gene: 5. Germline CDR1 and CDR2: LGHNT and FRNRAP.

This clone has only a few counts. This chain uses TRBV6-1 with TRBJ1-2; 8 bases line up with TRBD1. This CDR3 spans 13 amino acids. V lost 5 bases, J lost 6 bases, and 5 bases stayed unmatched. Germline values: CDR1 MNHNS, CDR2 SASEGT. The DNA for the CDR3 is TGTGCCAGCAGTAAGGACAGGGTTAATGGCTACACCTTC. Protein: CASSKDRVNGYTF.

J is TRBJ1-2 and V is TRBV18; 11 bases map to TRBD1. V shed 3 bases, J shed 5 bases, and the junction held 14 bases outside the gene matches. There are 18 residues in the CDR3. Looked up from germline, CDR1 is KGHSH and CDR2 is LQKENI. The DNA for the CDR3 is TGTGCCAGCTCACCCCAATGGACAGGGGGCGGCTCTGAGTATGGCTACACCTTC. Protein product: CASSPQWTGGGSEYGYTF.

The J gene is TRBJ2-3, the V gene TRBV6-4, with no clear D. Trimming removed 0 bases at V and 2 bases at J, with 6 bases between. This CDR3 spans 14 amino acids. Germline V gene sequence: CDR1 MRHNA, CDR2 SNTAGT. The CDR3 DNA reads as TGTGCCAGCAGTGACTCGAGAGACACAGATACGCAGTATTTT. Its translation: CASSDSRDTDTQYF.

This chain joins TRBV14 and TRBJ2-1; 8 nucleotides agree with TRBD2. The CDR3 runs to 11 residues. Germline trimming cut 4 bases from V and 15 bases from J; bases unmatched to any gene: 5. CDR1 is SGHDN, CDR2 FVKESK, per germline. The CDR3 here is CASSPGLGLFF. CDR3 in DNA: TGTGCCAGCAGCCCGGGACTAGGCCTGTTCTTC.

The chain is built from TRBV5-3 and TRBJ1-1; D may be TRBD1 (5 bases). TRBV5-3 is marked as an open reading frame, function uncertain. With 4 bases removed from V and 8 bases from J, the gap between germline ends came to 18 bases. This CDR3 region has 14 residues. The CDR3 loop reads CARSQDNREIEAFF. CDR3 bases: TGTGCCAGAAGCCAGGACAACAGAGAGATAGAAGCTTTCTTT.

The chain couples TRBV18 to TRBJ2-5; 7 bases map to TRBD1. The V gene end was trimmed by 6 bases and the J gene end by 2 bases; junction bases not matched to a gene: 3. Germline values: CDR1 KGHSH, CDR2 LQKENI. The CDR3 contains 13 residues. CDR3 amino acids: CASSQGVQETQYF. The CDR3 DNA is TGTGCCAGCTCTCAGGGGGTTCAAGAGACCCAGTACTTC.

The chain couples TRBV5-6 to TRBJ2-7; 8 bases match TRBD1. From germline, CDR1 is SGHDT and CDR2 YYEEEE. V was clipped by 4 bases and J by 0 bases; unmatched bases: 3. The CDR3 totals 14 residues. The CDR3 protein is CASSPGQASYEQYF. CDR3 bases: TGTGCCAGCAGCCCGGGACAGGCCTCCTACGAGCAGTACTTC.

The rearrangement uses TRBV7-9 and TRBJ2-2; D not certain. This CDR3 contains 14 residues. The V and J ends lost 5 bases and 3 bases respectively, with 10 bases between them. Germline V CDR1 and CDR2: SEHNR, FQNEAQ (reference sequence). CDR3 protein: CASSRPRYTGELFF. The CDR3 DNA reads TGTGCCAGCAGCCGCCCCAGGTACACCGGGGAGCTGTTTTTT.

The chain is built from TRBV7-2 and TRBJ1-1; D may be TRBD1 (5 bases). Between the trimmed V and J ends, which lost 3 bases and 3 bases, there was a span of 11 bases. CDR3 length: 14 residues. CDR1 and CDR2 from the germline V gene are SGHTA and FQGNSA. Written as DNA, the CDR3 is TGTGCCAGCAGCTTGACACAGGTTTACACTGAAGCTTTCTTT. Its protein is CASSLTQVYTEAFF.

The rearrangement joins TRBV5-1 to TRBJ2-2; 8 nucleotides align to TRBD2. V lost 3 bases, J lost 0 bases, and 4 bases stayed unmatched. The length of the CDR3 is 16 residues. Germline CDR1 SGHRS, CDR2 YFSETQ. CDR3 sequence: CASSWGLVANTGELFF. The CDR3 bases are TGCGCCAGCAGCTGGGGACTAGTAGCGAACACCGGGGAGCTGTTTTTT.

The rearrangement joins TRBV9 to TRBJ2-3, with D uncertain. The ends were cut back, 0 bases at V and 1 base at J, with 12 bases in the middle. From germline, CDR1 is SGDLS and CDR2 YYNGEE. The CDR3 runs 16 residues. CDR3 protein: CASSVGGSPGTDTQYF. CDR3 bases: TGTGCCAGCAGCGTAGGAGGCAGCCCCGGCACAGATACGCAGTATTTT.

The V gene is TRBV9, the J gene TRBJ1-5, with D tentatively TRBD1 (6 bases). Trimming took off 0 bases at V and 7 bases at J, with 8 bases between the two ends. Germline values: CDR1 SGDLS, CDR2 YYNGEE. CDR3 length: 13 amino acids. The CDR3 bases are TGTGCCAGCAGCGTAGCAGGGGCGCAGCCCCAGCATTTT. Its protein product is CASSVAGAQPQHF.

The V call is TRBV5-1, the J call TRBJ1-3; maybe TRBD1 (5 bases). Germline V lookup: CDR1 SGHRS, CDR2 YFSETQ. V dropped 1 base and J dropped 0 bases, with 17 bases sitting between them. CDR3 length: 18 amino acids. DNA for the CDR3: TGCGCCAGCAGCTTGTATTCCCCAGGGTCTTACTCTGGAAACACCATATATTTT. Translated, it gives CASSLYSPGSYSGNTIYF.

The chain links TRBV7-2 to TRBJ2-7, with D tentatively TRBD1 (6 bases). The germline gives CDR1 SGHTA, CDR2 FQGNSA. The CDR3 is 15 residues long. The ends were cut back, 3 bases at V and 5 bases at J, with 17 bases in the middle. The CDR3 DNA reads as TGTGCCAGCAGCTTCGGCTTACAGGGCCATCACGAGCAGTACTTC. Amino acids: CASSFGLQGHHEQYF.

The chain links TRBV18 to TRBJ2-1; TRBD1 aligns across 10 bases. Germline V gene sequence: CDR1 KGHSH, CDR2 LQKENI. This CDR3 has 17 amino acids. The V and J ends lost 2 bases and 4 bases, in that order; junction bases with no gene match: 8. The CDR3 is CASSPNIRQGAYNEQFF. CDR3 in DNA: TGTGCCAGCTCACCAAATATTCGACAGGGGGCGTACAATGAGCAGTTCTTC.

The rearrangement links TRBV9 to TRBJ2-1, with a tentative D call TRBD1 (7 bases). CDR3 length equals 15 residues. Germline V CDR1 and CDR2: SGDLS, YYNGEE. V gave up 3 bases and J gave up 3 bases, with 13 bases separating them. The CDR3 loop is CASSAQGGFYNEQFF. In nucleotides, the CDR3 is TGTGCCAGCAGCGCTCAGGGGGGATTCTACAATGAGCAGTTCTTC.

The chain joins TRBV21-1 to TRBJ1-3; TRBD1 reflects the table's D call only, with no check against the DNA. TRBV21-1 is a recognized pseudogene. The CDR3 consists of 16 residues. The DNA of the CDR3 is TGTGCCAGCAGCCGCTACCCGAGGGGGCAGGGAAACACCATATATTTT. Amino acids: CASSRYPRGQGNTIYF.